Listed here are 14 T cell receptor beta chains from one sample, sequenced in a study of T cell responses to AZD1222 COVID-19 vaccine (dated by TCRdb to 2020 to 2023). The time point label, as the study defines it: about 28 days (+/-7) after the second vaccine dose. The library was made by the immunoSEQ multiplex PCR assay. In TCRdb, the immuneACCESS table is reduced to in-frame sequences with V and J assigned. These tables do not hold every clone; where another copy was compared, an unresolved V gene accounts for under half, and the others remain unexplained. This sample comprises about 180,000 clones, 92% of them detected only once. The biggest ten clones account for 1.5% to 2% of the sample. This specimen consisted of peripheral blood, obtained 28 days after the second AZD1222 dose. The receptors were gathered from an adult who received the AZD1222 COVID-19 vaccine.

The rearrangement uses TRBV27 and TRBJ2-1; possibly TRBD1 or TRBD2 for D (5 bases each). The CDR3 totals 15 residues. Looked up from germline, CDR1 is MNHEY and CDR2 is SMNVEV (reference sequence). Trimming removed 5 bases at V and 9 bases at J, with 20 bases between. The CDR3 here is CASSAAVWGKGEQFF. The CDR3, as DNA: TGTGCCAGCAGTGCTGCGGTGTGGGGGAAAGGTGAGCAGTTCTTC.

The count of this clone is one. The chain combines TRBV29-1 with TRBJ2-1; no definite D call. The CDR3 contains 11 residues. CDR1 and CDR2 (germline): SQVTM, ANQGSEA. V was trimmed by 6 bases and J by 4 bases, leaving 7 bases between them. The CDR3 loop is CSVALYNEQFF. DNA for the CDR3: TGCAGCGTCGCCCTATACAATGAGCAGTTCTTC.

This clone was seen a few times. The chain carries TRBV7-6 and TRBJ2-1; D ambiguous. Trimming took off 1 base at V and 8 bases at J, with 21 bases between the two ends. The germline gives CDR1 SGHVS, CDR2 FNYEAQ. The CDR3 is 17 amino acids. The CDR3 sequence is CASSLDPGTSSFDEQFF. CDR3 in DNA: TGTGCCAGCAGCTTAGATCCAGGAACTTCCTCTTTCGATGAGCAGTTCTTC.

The rearrangement links TRBV5-1 to TRBJ2-7; D could derive from TRBD1 or TRBD2 (5 bases each). The V end lost 0 bases, the J end lost 2 bases, and 12 bases lay between the germline ends. The CDR3 covers 15 residues. CDR1 is SGHRS, CDR2 YFSETQ, per germline. The CDR3 region is CASSLGGTNAYEQYF. The CDR3 DNA is TGCGCCAGCAGCTTGGGAGGGACCAACGCCTACGAGCAGTACTTC.

This chain connects TRBV7-3 to TRBJ1-1; D is unclear. Germline assignment: CDR1 SGHTA and CDR2 FQGTGA. V was trimmed by 3 bases and J by 0 bases, leaving 5 bases between them. The CDR3 covers 13 residues. In nucleotides, the CDR3 is TGTGCCAGCAGCTTTAATTTGAACACTGAAGCTTTCTTT. Its protein product is CASSFNLNTEAFF.

The rearrangement joins TRBV7-2 to TRBJ1-3; D remains unclear. Trimming left V 5 bases short and J 3 bases short, with 14 bases between. The CDR3 sequence is 15 residues long. Germline V lookup: CDR1 SGHTA, CDR2 FQGNSA. The CDR3 sequence is CASSPGREHGNTIYF. CDR3 DNA sequence: TGTGCCAGCAGCCCCGGGAGAGAGCATGGAAACACCATATATTTT. Looking up the rest from reference TRBV7-2 and TRBJ1-3 gives the full variable domain: GAGVSQSPSNKVTEKGKDVELRCDPISGHTALYWYRQSLGQGLEFLIYFQGNSAPDKSGLPSDRFSAERTGGSVSTLTIQRTQQEDSAVYLCASSPGREHGNTIYFGEGSWLTVV.

The V call is TRBV27, the J call TRBJ1-5; D is undetermined. The CDR3 sequence is 12 residues long. Trimming shortened V by 3 bases and J by 6 bases, and 6 bases separated the two germline ends. Germline CDR1 reads MNHEY; CDR2 reads SMNVEV (reference sequence). The CDR3 loop reads CASSFNGQPQHF. DNA of the CDR3: TGTGCCAGCAGTTTTAATGGTCAGCCCCAGCATTTT.

V and J are TRBV5-4 and TRBJ2-7; possible D gene TRBD2, 7 bases. Germline V gives CDR1 SGHNT, CDR2 YYREEE (reference sequence). This CDR3 is built from 13 residues. Trimming took 5 bases from V and 2 from J, leaving 11 bases between them. The chain's CDR3 is CASRAGQTYEQYF. The CDR3 nucleotides are TGTGCCAGCAGAGCGGGACAAACCTACGAGCAGTACTTC.

As DNA, the CDR3 is TGTGCCAGCAGCCAAGATCAACGGTGGTGGGTAGGGACTGAAGCTTTCTTT. Translating it yields CASSQDQRWWVGTEAFF. The chain couples TRBV3-1 (or the pseudogene TRBV3-2) to TRBJ1-1; D is unclear. Germline V lookup: CDR1 LGHDT, CDR2 YNNKEL (reference sequence). The ends were cut back, 0 bases at V and 5 bases at J, with 19 bases in the middle. This CDR3 region has 17 residues.

The chain joins TRBV30 to TRBJ2-7; D gene ambiguous. The CDR3 loop spans 15 amino acids. Deletions cut 1 base from V and 2 bases from J, with 15 bases between. Germline V CDR1 and CDR2: GTSNPN, SVGIG (reference sequence). The CDR3 coding sequence is TGTGCCTGGAGTGCCCCCCGGGTAACACCCTACGAGCAGTACTTC. Its protein is CAWSAPRVTPYEQYF.

The genes are TRBV2 and TRBJ2-7; D is undetermined. The CDR3 is 14 amino acids. Germline V gene sequence: CDR1 SNHLY, CDR2 FYNNEI. V was trimmed by 6 bases and J by 0 bases, leaving 12 bases between them. This chain's CDR3 is CASSADWSSYEQYF. CDR3 DNA sequence: TGTGCCAGCAGCGCTGACTGGAGCTCCTACGAGCAGTACTTC.

A single count supports this clone. V gene TRBV6-6 combines with J gene TRBJ2-1, with 12 positions matching TRBD2. Germline V gene lookup returns CDR1 MNHNY and CDR2 SVGAGI (reference sequence). The CDR3 contains 16 residues. The junction had 7 bases not matched to a gene; V was cut back by 6 bases and J by 4 bases. CDR3 sequence reads: CASSRSGTSGYNEQFF. For the CDR3, the DNA is TGTGCCAGCAGCCGATCTGGGACTAGCGGGTACAATGAGCAGTTCTTC.

This clone has at least ten counts. CDR3 in amino acids: CASSPIHQTPNTEAFF. The CDR3, as DNA: TGTGCCAGCAGTCCCATCCATCAAACCCCAAACACTGAAGCTTTCTTT. The rearrangement joins TRBV6-2 or TRBV6-3 to TRBJ1-1; no clear D. The CDR3 spans 16 residues. Trimming pared 5 bases from V and 2 bases from J, leaving 18 bases between. Looked up from germline, CDR1 is MNHEY and CDR2 is SVGEGT.

The chain uses TRBV11-3 and TRBJ2-2, with D uncertain. There are 12 residues in the CDR3. From germline, CDR1 is SGHNT and CDR2 YENEEA. The V end lost 9 bases, the J end lost 3 bases, and 8 bases lay between the germline ends. CDR3 protein: CASPIHTGELFF. For the CDR3, the DNA is TGTGCCAGTCCAATACACACCGGGGAGCTGTTTTTT.